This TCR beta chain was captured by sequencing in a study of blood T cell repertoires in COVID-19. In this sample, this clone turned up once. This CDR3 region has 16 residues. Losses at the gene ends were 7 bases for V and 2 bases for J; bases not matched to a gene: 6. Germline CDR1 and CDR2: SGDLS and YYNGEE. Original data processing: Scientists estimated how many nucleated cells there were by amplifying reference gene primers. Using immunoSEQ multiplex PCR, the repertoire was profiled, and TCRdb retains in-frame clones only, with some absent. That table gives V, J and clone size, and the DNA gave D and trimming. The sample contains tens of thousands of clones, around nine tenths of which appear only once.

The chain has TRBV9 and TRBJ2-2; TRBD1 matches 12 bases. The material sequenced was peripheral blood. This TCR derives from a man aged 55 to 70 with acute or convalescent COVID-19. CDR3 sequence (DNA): TGTGCCAGCGGTGGGGGGACAGGGGGCAACACCGGGGAGCTGTTTTTT. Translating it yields CASGGGTGGNTGELFF.